A selection of T cell receptor beta chains follows, all from one sample in a study of T cells in localized non-small cell lung cancer. The protocol was immunoSEQ multiplex PCR, while the TCRdb copy is restricted to in-frame clones and leaves out a portion. Counted here are about 78,000 clones, roughly four fifths occurring once; the ten biggest clones make up roughly 3%. Sample: peripheral blood, taken before any cancer treatment. Every receptor here comes from a man aged 35-75 years with stage I lung adenocarcinoma. Both conserved end residues are trimmed from each CDR3. The order of the fields is V gene, J gene, CDR3 protein.

V gene: TRBV6-5; J gene: TRBJ2-5; CDR3 protein: ASSYGQGATKTQY
V gene: TRBV5-1; J gene: TRBJ1-4; CDR3 protein: ASSSQGELGEKLF
V gene: TRBV9; J gene: -; CDR3 protein: ASSPEGQTADEQY
V gene: TRBV10-3; J gene: TRBJ2-1; CDR3 protein: AISEGTGEQF
V gene: TRBV7-2; J gene: TRBJ2-7; CDR3 protein: ASSLEGQGIYEQY
V gene: TRBV9; J gene: TRBJ2-5; CDR3 protein: ASSVGGMETQY
V gene: TRBV9; J gene: TRBJ2-3; CDR3 protein: ASSVAPSTDTQY
V gene: TRBV6-5; J gene: TRBJ1-1; CDR3 protein: ASSYSKTGVTEAF
V gene: TRBV5-6; J gene: TRBJ1-3; CDR3 protein: ASSLYAGNTIY
V gene: TRBV9; J gene: TRBJ2-1; CDR3 protein: ASSVGTGIRDEQF
V gene: TRBV6-5; J gene: TRBJ2-2; CDR3 protein: ASRDANTGELF
V gene: TRBV6-6; J gene: TRBJ1-4; CDR3 protein: ASTPAGGTNEKLF
V gene: TRBV5-6; J gene: -; CDR3 protein: ASSLMAERSYEQY
V gene: TRBV5-4; J gene: TRBJ2-3; CDR3 protein: ASSPGGLAGSDTQY
V gene: TRBV5-1; J gene: TRBJ2-7; CDR3 protein: ASSFSLGGTDYEQY
V gene: TRBV5-1; J gene: TRBJ1-2; CDR3 protein: ASSLSMAPNYGYT
V gene: TRBV2; J gene: TRBJ2-7; CDR3 protein: ASSLQGRYYEQY
V gene: TRBV19; J gene: TRBJ1-1; CDR3 protein: ASSIGTVNTEAF
V gene: TRBV5-6; J gene: TRBJ1-1; CDR3 protein: ASSKRQGISTEAF
V gene: TRBV13; J gene: TRBJ1-2; CDR3 protein: ASSQQGANYGYT
V gene: TRBV7-3; J gene: TRBJ2-3; CDR3 protein: ASSGGQLFADTQY
V gene: TRBV6-5; J gene: TRBJ1-1; CDR3 protein: ASRATTASNTEAF
V gene: TRBV18; J gene: TRBJ1-2; CDR3 protein: ASSRPDRGGYGYT
V gene: TRBV11-2; J gene: TRBJ1-2; CDR3 protein: ASSAGWGYT
V gene: TRBV5-6; J gene: TRBJ1-2; CDR3 protein: ASSYLPRRRDGYT
V gene: TRBV5-4; J gene: TRBJ1-4; CDR3 protein: ASSSRTATNEKLF
V gene: TRBV28; J gene: TRBJ1-5; CDR3 protein: ASSLLSGERNQPQH
V gene: TRBV7-3; J gene: TRBJ2-1; CDR3 protein: ASSSTPGLLDNEQF
V gene: TRBV6-5; J gene: TRBJ2-3; CDR3 protein: ASSDSADTQY
V gene: TRBV18; J gene: TRBJ1-4; CDR3 protein: ASSPGAVEEKLF
V gene: TRBV7-9; J gene: TRBJ2-5; CDR3 protein: ASSSWGEGPETQY
V gene: TRBV27; J gene: TRBJ1-2; CDR3 protein: ASSFRNLHGYT
V gene: TRBV5-1; J gene: TRBJ2-7; CDR3 protein: ASSPRTKYEQY
V gene: TRBV4-3; J gene: TRBJ2-3; CDR3 protein: ASSQEGGPTDTQY
V gene: TRBV6-5; J gene: TRBJ1-6; CDR3 protein: ASSYFSQVGGSPLH
V gene: TRBV18; J gene: TRBJ2-3; CDR3 protein: ASSSVAGASQGTQY
V gene: TRBV27; J gene: TRBJ2-5; CDR3 protein: ASSLQGLGETQY
V gene: TRBV2; J gene: TRBJ1-4; CDR3 protein: ASSFSGGNEKLF
V gene: TRBV29-1; J gene: TRBJ1-2; CDR3 protein: SVGKDRGNGYT
V gene: TRBV5-1; J gene: TRBJ1-1; CDR3 protein: ASSLAGAPEAF
V gene: TRBV2; J gene: TRBJ2-7; CDR3 protein: ASSDLGQTEYG
V gene: TRBV5-6; J gene: TRBJ1-5; CDR3 protein: ASSPWGYQPQH
V gene: TRBV5-8; J gene: TRBJ1-5; CDR3 protein: ASSPEGQGFQPQH
V gene: TRBV4-2; J gene: TRBJ2-7; CDR3 protein: ASSRQQGPSYEQY
V gene: TRBV5-1; J gene: TRBJ1-4; CDR3 protein: ASSLTATNEKLF
V gene: TRBV6-1; J gene: TRBJ1-2; CDR3 protein: ASSDPLPVNGYT
V gene: TRBV5-4; J gene: TRBJ2-7; CDR3 protein: ASSLEAAISYEQY
V gene: TRBV6-5; J gene: TRBJ1-5; CDR3 protein: ASSYSKADSDQPQH
V gene: TRBV5-1; J gene: TRBJ1-1; CDR3 protein: ASSGTQGNTEAF
V gene: TRBV9; J gene: TRBJ2-1; CDR3 protein: ASSVWGGEQF
V gene: TRBV2; J gene: TRBJ1-2; CDR3 protein: ASSERDRFFYGYT
V gene: TRBV2; J gene: TRBJ2-5; CDR3 protein: ASMQRGVQETQY
V gene: TRBV28; J gene: TRBJ1-5; CDR3 protein: ASSFLSSRNQPQH
V gene: TRBV2; J gene: TRBJ2-1; CDR3 protein: ASKGATLRPGQGTRTSSYNEQF
V gene: TRBV7-3; J gene: TRBJ2-3; CDR3 protein: ASSPSGGRSTDTQY
V gene: TRBV7-2; J gene: TRBJ2-7; CDR3 protein: ASSFDRASYEQY
V gene: TRBV7-3; J gene: TRBJ2-5; CDR3 protein: ASSRGTGTQETQY